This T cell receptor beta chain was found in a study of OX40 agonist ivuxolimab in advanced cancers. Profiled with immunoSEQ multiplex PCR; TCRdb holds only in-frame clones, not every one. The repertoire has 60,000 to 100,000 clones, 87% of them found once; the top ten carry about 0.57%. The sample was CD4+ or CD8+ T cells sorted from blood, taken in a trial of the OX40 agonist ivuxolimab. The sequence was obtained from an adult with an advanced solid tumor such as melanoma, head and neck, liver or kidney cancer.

CDR3 coding DNA: TGTGCCACCAGCACCATGACAGGGGGAAAAAGGGAGCAGTACTTC. Residues: CATSTMTGGKREQYF. This chain joins TRBV15 and TRBJ2-7, with 9 bases that match TRBD1. Germline CDR1 reads LNHNV; CDR2 reads YYDKDF (reference sequence). Unmatched junction bases numbered 11, after V lost 4 bases and J lost 7 bases. The CDR3 sequence is 15 residues long. Full variable domain (missing parts from reference TRBV15 and TRBJ2-7): DAMVIQNPRYQVTQFGKPVTLSCSQTLNHNVMYWYQQKSSQAPKLLFHYYDKDFNNEADTPDNFQSRRPNTSFCFLDIRSPGLGDTAMYLCATSTMTGGKREQYFGPGTRLTVT.